Listed below are T cell receptor beta chains from one sample, sequenced in a study of response to subunit inactivated influenza vaccine. One entry per CDR3 protein results from TCRdb running MiXCR on the RT-PCR reads. The repertoire consists of about 650,000 distinct CDR3 sequences, with 14% occurring once and the leading ten covering approximately 7.6%. This sample comprised PBMCs from blood, obtained about 14 days before vaccination. The receptors here all came from a man aged 45 to 65 who received an inactivated influenza vaccine. CDR3s include the opening cysteine and the closing phenylalanine or tryptophan. A D gene is named only where the DNA matches it firmly. Clone size is stated in some rows and not others, as once, few, many or a class when expanded.

TRBV7-9	NA	few	TRBJ2-3	TGTGCCAGCAGCGGGAGGACAGACCCTAGCACAGATACGCAGTATTTT	CASSGRTDPSTDTQYF
TRBV24-1	NA	few	TRBJ2-3	TGTGCCACCAGTGCTACGCTGCTGAGCGCCGGAGGGGCAGATACGCAGTATTTT	CATSATLLSAGGADTQYF
TRBV5-1	TRBD1	NA	TRBJ2-3	TGCGCCAGCAGCCCCGGACAGGGGGCGCAGTATTTT	CASSPGQGAQYF
TRBV20-1	TRBD1	NA	TRBJ2-2	TGCTGTGCTAGAGAGGCTGAGACAGGGCGGCACACCGGGGAGCTGTTTTTT	CCAREAETGRHTGELFF
TRBV7-3	TRBD2	few	TRBJ2-1	TGTGCCAGCAGCCCGGGAGCCAGCGGGAGGGGGGTCAATGAGCAGTTCTTC	CASSPGASGRGVNEQFF
TRBV2	TRBD2	NA	TRBJ2-1	TGTGCCAGCAGTTTAACGGGACTAGCGGGATTCAATGAGCAGTTCTTC	CASSLTGLAGFNEQFF
TRBV12-3/TRBV12-4	NA	many	TRBJ1-1	TGTGCCAGCAGTTTAGGGGGCCCCAAGACTGAAGCTTTCTTT	CASSLGGPKTEAFF
TRBV12-3/TRBV12-4	TRBD2	many	TRBJ2-3	TGTGCCAGCAGTTTACTAGCGGGAGGTTTAGATACGCAGTATTTT	CASSLLAGGLDTQYF
TRBV7-9	TRBD2	NA	TRBJ2-1	TGTGCCAGCCCCCTCGTAGGGCTAGCGGGAGTCGGTGAGCAGTTCTTC	CASPLVGLAGVGEQFF
TRBV7-9	TRBD2	few	TRBJ2-1	TGTGCCAGCAGCTTAGAAGGGAGGGGACTAGCGGCTCAGTTCTTC	CASSLEGRGLAAQFF
TRBV4-3	TRBD1	few	TRBJ2-1	TGCGCCAGCAGCGCCCGACAGGGGGAGCAGTTCTTC	CASSARQGEQFF
TRBV20-1	TRBD2	NA	TRBJ2-7	TGCAGTGCTAGGATCTCACTAGCGGGAGCGTACGAGCAGTACTTC	CSARISLAGAYEQYF
TRBV2	TRBD2	few	TRBJ2-3	TGTGCCAGCCGCCCCGGGACTAGCTCAACAGATACGCAGTATTTT	CASRPGTSSTDTQYF
TRBV12-3/TRBV12-4	NA	once	TRBJ1-2	TGTGCCAGCAGTTTAAGGGCAGAGAACTATGGCTACACCTTC	CASSLRAENYGYTF
TRBV7-9	TRBD1	few	TRBJ2-7	TGTGCCAGCAGCTCGGGACAGGGGGCTATCTACGAGCAGTACTTC	CASSSGQGAIYEQYF
TRBV24-1	NA	many	TRBJ2-3	TGTGCCACCAGTGATTCCCAGAGGCGACAGCAGTATTTT	CATSDSQRRQQYF
TRBV7-9	NA	NA	TRBJ1-4	TGTGCCAGCAGCGGTTACGGGACTGAGAATGAAAAACTGTTTTTT	CASSGYGTENEKLFF
TRBV3-1	NA	few	TRBJ1-3	TGTGCCAGCAGCCAACTATTCCTCAGTGAAGTCTCTGGAAACACCATATATTTT	CASSQLFLSEVSGNTIYF
TRBV5-6	TRBD2	many	TRBJ2-5	TGTGCCAGCAGCTCGGGCGGCGGGGGGCCCGACCAAGAGACCCAGTACTTC	CASSSGGGGPDQETQYF
TRBV6-5	NA	NA	TRBJ2-5	TGTGCCAGCAGCTCACTCGTCAGACCCCGCGGGAAAGAGACCCAGTACTTC	CASSSLVRPRGKETQYF
TRBV6-1	NA	many	TRBJ1-3	TGTGCCAGCAGGGCGTTCTTCTCTGGAAACACCATATATTTT	CASRAFFSGNTIYF
TRBV7-9	TRBD1	many	TRBJ2-1	TGTGCCAGCAGCTCCGGGACAGGGGCTGGTGAGCAGTTCTTC	CASSSGTGAGEQFF
TRBV6-2/TRBV6-3	NA	few	TRBJ2-1	TGTGCCAGCAGTTATGGCGGCTATGAGCAGTTCTTC	CASSYGGYEQFF
TRBV6-5	TRBD1	NA	TRBJ2-7	TGTGCCAGCAGTTACTCGAGGTTGGACAGGGCTTCCTACGAGCAGTACTTC	CASSYSRLDRASYEQYF
TRBV11-2	NA	few	TRBJ1-5	TGTGCCAGCAGCCTGGACAGATATCAGCCCCAGCATTTT	CASSLDRYQPQHF
TRBV9	NA	NA	TRBJ2-3	TGTGCCAGCACCTTAAGTGTAGGACTCGGATACGATACGCAGTATTTT	CASTLSVGLGYDTQYF
TRBV4-2	NA	many	TRBJ2-1	TGTGCCAGCAGCCAAGCCGGGGTAGGGAATGAGCAGTTCTTC	CASSQAGVGNEQFF
TRBV6-1	TRBD2	few	TRBJ2-3	TGTGCCAGCAGCCCGAAACTAGCGGGAGGCCTCTGGTTCACAGATACGCAGTATTTT	CASSPKLAGGLWFTDTQYF
TRBV18	TRBD1	NA	TRBJ2-7	TGTGCCAGCTCACTATTCCGGGACAGGGGCTACGAGCAGTACTTC	CASSLFRDRGYEQYF
TRBV29-1	NA	NA	TRBJ2-7	TGCAGCGTGTTCGTAGGGTCCTACGAGCAGTACTTC	CSVFVGSYEQYF
TRBV4-2	NA	NA	TRBJ2-6	TGTGCCAGCAGCCAGGTGTACTCTGGGGCCAACGTCCTGACTTTC	CASSQVYSGANVLTF
TRBV9	TRBD2	many	TRBJ2-1	TGTGCCAGCAGCCCCGCGGGAGCTCCCTACAATGAGCAGTTCTTC	CASSPAGAPYNEQFF
TRBV12-3/TRBV12-4	NA	NA	TRBJ2-7	TGTGCCAGCAGTTTAGTAGCCAGGGGGGCAACCTACGAGCAGTACTTC	CASSLVARGATYEQYF
TRBV4-1	NA	many	TRBJ2-1	TGCGCCAGCAGCCAAGAGCCACTTTACAATGAGCAGTTCTTC	CASSQEPLYNEQFF
TRBV7-6	NA	many	TRBJ2-1	TGTGCCAGCAGCTTATGGACTGTCACTAGCCTAGGAAGGAATGAGCAGTTCTTC	CASSLWTVTSLGRNEQFF
TRBV6-5	NA	few	TRBJ2-3	TGTGCCAGCAGTTACTTTAAGGGGAGCACAGATACGCAGTATTTT	CASSYFKGSTDTQYF
TRBV5-1	NA	NA	TRBJ2-3	TGCGCCAGCAGCTTGGAGTCAACAACAGATACGCAGTATTTT	CASSLESTTDTQYF